These T cell receptor beta chains were read from a single sample in a study of glioma-infiltrating T cells after dendritic cell vaccination. Produced via immunoSEQ multiplex PCR; TCRdb's table is partial and in-frame only. The data show more than 95,000 clones, with less than 90% seen just once and under 6.5% held by the top ten. This material consisted of blood, taken after dendritic cell vaccination. These receptors were taken from a human donor with glioblastoma. Both conserved end residues are part of each CDR3. The order of the fields is J gene, clone size, V gene, D gene, CDR3 protein, CDR3 DNA. The D gene is left open where the match is weak. Not every row has a clone size; where given, it reads once, few, many or a size class.

TRBJ2-7	once	TRBV27	.	CASSSGPSWEPEQYF	TGTGCCAGCAGTTCTGGGCCTTCCTGGGAGCCTGAGCAGTACTTC
TRBJ2-7	.	TRBV2	.	CASSDWVLTGSSYEQYF	TGTGCCAGCAGTGATTGGGTTCTCACCGGGAGCTCCTACGAGCAGTACTTC
TRBJ1-5	.	TRBV5-1	TRBD1	CASSLGTGTQPQHF	TGCGCCAGCAGCTTGGGGACAGGGACTCAGCCCCAGCATTTT
TRBJ2-5	.	TRBV28	TRBD2	CASSPLAGGQETQYF	TGTGCCAGCAGCCCCCTAGCGGGAGGGCAAGAGACCCAGTACTTC
TRBJ1-1	.	TRBV27	.	CASSLKHMNTEAFF	TGTGCCAGCAGTTTAAAACACATGAACACTGAAGCTTTCTTT
TRBJ1-5	.	TRBV28	.	CASTPPGGSNQPQHF	TGTGCCAGCACCCCGCCCGGGGGGTCCAATCAGCCCCAGCATTTT
TRBJ1-6	.	TRBV4-2	TRBD1	CASSQAIRQGTGSYNSPLHF	TGTGCCAGCAGCCAAGCCATTAGACAGGGAACAGGATCCTATAATTCACCCCTCCACTTT
TRBJ2-1	.	TRBV9	.	CASSALEGSYNEQFF	TGTGCCAGCAGCGCACTAGAGGGATCCTACAATGAGCAGTTCTTC
TRBJ2-2	once	TRBV10-1	TRBD2	CASSGGGNTGELFF	TGCGCCAGCAGTGGGGGGGGGAACACCGGGGAGCTGTTTTTT
TRBJ2-7	.	TRBV5-1	.	CASSGGEGYEQYF	TGCGCCAGCAGTGGGGGCGAGGGGTACGAGCAGTACTTC
TRBJ1-2	.	TRBV9	TRBD1	CASSEKGTGDYGYTF	TGTGCCAGCAGTGAAAAGGGGACAGGGGACTATGGCTACACCTTC
TRBJ1-1	.	TRBV6-6	.	CASSLDLNTEAFF	TGTGCCAGCAGTTTGGACTTGAACACTGAAGCTTTCTTT
TRBJ1-2	.	TRBV10-3	TRBD1	CAISGFLGQPDYGYTF	TGTGCCATCAGTGGCTTCTTGGGACAGCCTGACTATGGCTACACCTTC
TRBJ2-1	.	TRBV18	.	CASSPAGNPYNEQFF	TGTGCCAGCTCACCCGCCGGGAACCCCTACAATGAGCAGTTCTTC
TRBJ1-2	few	TRBV18	TRBD1	CASSPQSLLGQGTSVEGYTF	TGTGCCAGCTCACCTCAATCCCTACTTGGACAGGGAACATCAGTAGAAGGCTACACCTTC
TRBJ1-1	.	TRBV30	TRBD1	CAWVTGYDTEAFF	TGTGCCTGGGTGACAGGGTACGACACTGAAGCTTTCTTT
TRBJ1-1	.	TRBV15	.	CATSRDSPLIRRGATEAFF	TGTGCCACCAGCAGAGATTCACCCCTCATCCGCCGGGGGGCGACTGAAGCTTTCTTT
TRBJ2-1	once	TRBV5-1	TRBD2	CASSTGLAGGYNEQFF	TGCGCCAGCAGCACAGGACTAGCGGGAGGGTACAATGAGCAGTTCTTC
TRBJ2-7	.	TRBV5-1	TRBD2	CASSLGPSGRDYEQYF	TGCGCCAGCAGCCTCGGTCCTAGCGGGAGGGACTACGAGCAGTACTTC
TRBJ2-3	.	TRBV6-6	.	CASSLTGTRDTQYF	TGTGCCAGCAGTTTGACAGGGACTAGAGATACGCAGTATTTT
TRBJ2-2	.	TRBV2	.	CASSEARPGWGGELFF	TGTGCCAGCAGTGAAGCCCGGCCAGGGTGGGGCGGGGAGCTGTTTTTT
TRBJ2-5	.	TRBV18	TRBD2	CASSPDQLAGETQYF	TGTGCCAGCTCACCGGACCAGTTAGCGGGAGAGACCCAGTACTTC
TRBJ2-6	once	TRBV5-1	TRBD1	CASSLTGDDVLTF	TGCGCCAGCAGCTTAACAGGGGACGACGTCCTGACTTTC
TRBJ2-1	.	TRBV9	TRBD2	CASSASSGNHEQFF	TGTGCCAGCAGCGCTTCTAGCGGGAACCATGAGCAGTTCTTC
TRBJ2-3	few	TRBV6-1	.	CASSARGGRGADTQYF	TGTGCCAGCAGTGCTCGTGGCGGCAGGGGGGCAGATACGCAGTATTTT
TRBJ1-1	.	TRBV5-1	TRBD1	CASSLSRQGGEAFF	TGCGCCAGCAGCTTGAGTCGACAGGGAGGTGAAGCTTTCTTT
TRBJ2-1	.	TRBV9	.	CASSVGVINEQFF	TGTGCCAGCAGCGTCGGAGTTATCAATGAGCAGTTCTTC
TRBJ1-2	few	TRBV29-1	.	CSAGRGKNYGYTF	TGCAGCGCCGGGAGGGGGAAAAACTATGGCTACACCTTC
TRBJ2-5	.	TRBV5-6	TRBD2	CASSYGLARTTETQYF	TGTGCCAGCAGCTATGGACTAGCGCGGACCACAGAGACCCAGTACTTC
TRBJ2-1	.	TRBV27	TRBD1	CASRRRGHNEQFF	TGTGCCAGCAGACGTAGGGGGCACAATGAGCAGTTCTTC
TRBJ2-1	.	TRBV5-1	.	CASAAGSPPMHEQFF	TGCGCCAGCGCCGCGGGTTCCCCCCCCATGCATGAGCAGTTCTTC
TRBJ2-5	.	TRBV5-4	.	CASSSTAYQETQYF	TGTGCCAGCAGCTCGACAGCCTACCAAGAGACCCAGTACTTC
TRBJ2-5	.	TRBV6-5	.	CASSSNTGQETQYF	TGTGCCAGCAGTTCAAACACAGGGCAAGAGACCCAGTACTTC
TRBJ1-6	.	TRBV9	.	CASSISGGDSPLHF	TGTGCCAGCAGCATCAGCGGGGGTGATTCACCCCTCCACTTT
TRBJ2-3	.	TRBV5-1	TRBD1	CATPTGPSTDTQYF	TGCGCCACACCGACAGGGCCGAGCACAGATACGCAGTATTTT
TRBJ1-1	.	TRBV6-1	TRBD1	CASSALTGGTEAFF	TGTGCCAGCAGTGCCCTTACAGGGGGAACTGAAGCTTTCTTT
TRBJ2-5	.	TRBV28	.	CASTGQQETQYF	TGTGCCAGCACGGGACAACAAGAGACCCAGTACTTC
TRBJ1-2	once	TRBV28	TRBD1	CASSRSGGWGYTF	TGTGCCAGCAGTAGATCAGGGGGCTGGGGCTACACCTTC
TRBJ2-1	.	TRBV9	TRBD2	CASSIGLAGNNEQFF	TGTGCCAGCAGCATCGGACTAGCGGGAAACAATGAGCAGTTCTTC
TRBJ1-5	.	TRBV6-6	.	CASSFGSSNQPQHF	TGTGCCAGCAGTTTCGGGAGTAGCAATCAGCCCCAGCATTTT
TRBJ1-1	.	TRBV7-8	.	CASSLVAGNTEAFF	TGTGCCAGCAGCTTAGTGGCAGGGAACACTGAAGCTTTCTTT
TRBJ1-1	.	TRBV5-1	.	CASSLGGPWTEAFF	TGCGCCAGCAGCTTGGGGGGGCCGTGGACTGAAGCTTTCTTT
TRBJ2-2	once	TRBV6-5	.	CASSYSSGNTGELFF	TGTGCCAGCAGTTACTCTTCAGGCAACACCGGGGAGCTGTTTTTT
TRBJ2-7	.	TRBV5-4	TRBD2	CASSFGGRVLTYEQYF	TGTGCCAGCAGCTTTGGAGGGAGGGTGCTCACCTACGAGCAGTACTTC
TRBJ2-5	.	TRBV30	TRBD1	CAWSVQGDGTQYF	TGTGCCTGGAGTGTACAGGGGGATGGGACCCAGTACTTC
TRBJ2-7	.	TRBV5-1	.	CATPPGKQSLQNSRGDNEQYF	TGCGCCACCCCGCCAGGCAAACAGAGCCTACAAAATTCCAGGGGGGACAACGAGCAGTACTTC
TRBJ1-4	once	TRBV4-1	.	CASSQERDILNEKLFF	TGCGCCAGCAGCCAAGAAAGGGACATCCTGAATGAAAAACTGTTTTTT
TRBJ2-7	.	TRBV9	.	CASSTSPGAYEQYF	TGTGCCAGCAGCACCTCCCCAGGGGCCTACGAGCAGTACTTC
TRBJ1-5	.	TRBV28	TRBD1	CASSLRQGNFQPQHF	TGTGCCAGCAGTCTCCGACAGGGCAACTTTCAGCCCCAGCATTTT
TRBJ1-6	.	TRBV6-1	.	CASSSSGFPGALHF	TGTGCCAGCAGTAGTTCAGGTTTTCCGGGAGCCCTCCACTTT
TRBJ2-7	.	TRBV7-2	.	CASSRFRGRGDEQYF	TGTGCCAGCAGTCGTTTTAGGGGGAGGGGAGACGAGCAGTACTTC
TRBJ2-7	many	TRBV7-9	TRBD1	CASSLARTGLPYEQYF	TGTGCCAGCAGCTTAGCGCGGACAGGGCTCCCCTACGAGCAGTACTTC
TRBJ2-7	once	TRBV5-1	TRBD1	CASSSLGGNEQYF	TGCGCCAGCAGCTCCCTAGGGGGCAATGAGCAGTACTTC
TRBJ1-1	.	TRBV6-5	TRBD1	CASSKQGGTEAFF	TGTGCCAGCAGTAAACAGGGGGGGACTGAAGCTTTCTTT
TRBJ1-5	.	TRBV19	TRBD1	CASSIVLDRSGQPQHF	TGTGCCAGTAGTATAGTCCTGGACAGGTCCGGGCAGCCCCAGCATTTT